These 3 T cell receptor beta chains were sequenced from one sample in a study of blood T cell repertoires in COVID-19. Sequencing was performed with immunoSEQ multiplex PCR; in TCRdb, only in-frame clones are kept and a portion is missing. The sample holds just over 300,000 clones, more than 75% seen once. The specimen sequenced was PBMCs or T cells enriched from blood (not recorded which). These receptors were obtained from a man younger than 45 who had recovered from COVID-19.

The CDR3 sequence is CATSALLYNEQFF. Written as DNA, the CDR3 is TGTGCCACCAGTGCACTCCTTTACAATGAGCAGTTCTTC. The V call is TRBV24-1, the J call TRBJ2-1, with D uncertain. Trimming stripped 5 bases from V and 4 bases from J, with 8 bases between. CDR3 length: 13 amino acids. In germline, CDR1 is KGHDR, CDR2 SFDVKD.

V usage is TRBV9 and J usage is TRBJ2-5; no clear D. The CDR3 has 14 amino acids. Germline CDR1 and CDR2: SGDLS and YYNGEE. Trimming took 0 bases from V and 2 from J, leaving 8 bases between them. The DNA for the CDR3 is TGTGCCAGCAGCGTAGATGGCAGACAAGAGACCCAGTACTTC. Translating gives CASSVDGRQETQYF.

The V and J genes are TRBV5-1 and TRBJ1-4; 10 bases are a match to TRBD1. Germline trimming cut 3 bases from V and 5 bases from J; bases unmatched to any gene: 4. Germline V CDR1 and CDR2: SGHRS, YFSETQ. The CDR3 is 15 residues long. CDR3 residues: CASSWTGGGNEKLFF. The CDR3 DNA sequence: TGCGCCAGCAGCTGGACAGGGGGTGGGAATGAAAAACTGTTTTTT.